Sequencing of this T cell receptor (beta chain) was carried out in a study of cytomegalovirus exposure and HLA in healthy donors. V was shortened by 3 bases and J by 7 bases, with 15 bases between the two germline ends. Germline V lookup: CDR1 SGHTA, CDR2 FQGTGA. The CDR3 is 14 amino acids. The study's findings and limits: Generally TCR sequences proved uncommon, though certain public TCRs appeared in numerous donors. Data from an earlier analysis indicated that most TCR beta V segments were productive either about 90% or about 30% of the time.

Concerning this clone itself: Antigen specificity is unknown.

Researchers ran the PCR with 60 Vbeta and 13 Jbeta primers. The repertoire was sequenced with immunoSEQ multiplex PCR; TCRdb's copy has only in-frame clones and lacks some. The sample table includes over 150,000 clones. The receptor was isolated from a boy younger than 18 in good health and CMV-seronegative. The chain carries TRBV7-3 and TRBJ1-1; TRBD1 might be the D (6 bases). What was sequenced was PBMCs. The CDR3 nucleotides read TGTGCCAGCAGCTTGGGGGGGGCGCGGGATGAAGCTTTCTTT. Its protein product is CASSLGGARDEAFF.